A single sample is the source of the 6 T cell receptor beta chains below, sequenced in a study of blood T cell repertoires in COVID-19. The repertoire was sequenced with immunoSEQ multiplex PCR; TCRdb's copy has only in-frame clones and lacks some. Of tens of thousands of clones in the sample, 65% to 85% were seen once. Material: peripheral blood. Receptor source: a woman between 45 and 65 years old with active or convalescent COVID-19.

The gene calls are TRBV5-1 and TRBJ2-3; weak D call: TRBD2 (5 bases). Between the trimmed V and J ends, which lost 0 bases and 6 bases, there was a span of 11 bases. Germline values: CDR1 SGHRS, CDR2 YFSETQ. CDR3 size: 14 residues. Written as DNA, the CDR3 is TGCGCCAGCAGCTTGGGGACGAGGGTTGATACGCAGTATTTT. Amino acids: CASSLGTRVDTQYF.

In its sample, this clone was seen a few times. The J gene is TRBJ1-6, the V gene TRBV5-1; 9 nucleotides line up with TRBD1. Per germline, CDR1 SGHRS and CDR2 YFSETQ. With 2 bases clipped from V and 7 bases from J, the junction kept 4 bases outside the gene matches. This CDR3 is 15 amino acids long. The CDR3 nucleotides read TGCGCCAGCAGCTTTGGGACAGGGAGAAATTCACCCCTCCACTTT. Translation gives CASSFGTGRNSPLHF.

The rearrangement links TRBV7-9 to TRBJ1-6, with 9 bases that match TRBD1. In germline, CDR1 is SEHNR, CDR2 FQNEAQ (reference sequence). The CDR3 runs 17 residues. J lost 0 bases, V lost 4 bases, and 4 bases had no gene match. The CDR3, as DNA: TGTGCCAGCAGCTCCGACAGGGGGAGCTCCTATAATTCACCCCTCCACTTT. This encodes CASSSDRGSSYNSPLHF.

This clone has just a few counts. The genes are TRBV6-6 and TRBJ1-3; no reliable D call. In germline, CDR1 is MNHNY, CDR2 SVGAGI (reference sequence). This CDR3 is built from 15 residues. V dropped 0 bases and J dropped 4 bases, with 10 bases sitting between them. The CDR3 coding sequence is TGTGCCAGCAGTTACTCGTCGGGGATCGGAAACACCATATATTTT. Its translation is CASSYSSGIGNTIYF.

This chain links TRBV30 with TRBJ2-1; possible D gene TRBD1, 6 bases. Germline lookup yields CDR1 GTSNPN and CDR2 SVGIG (reference sequence). V lost 1 base and J lost 6, with 10 bases in between. This CDR3 comprises 13 residues. The CDR3 DNA reads TGTGCCTGGAGTGAGTCAGGGGTCAATGAGCAGTTCTTC. Amino acid sequence: CAWSESGVNEQFF.

The chain couples TRBV24-1 to TRBJ2-7; TRBD1 is a possible D gene (6 bases). Trimming removed 4 bases from V and 3 bases from J, with 9 bases in between. Germline V CDR1 and CDR2: KGHDR, SFDVKD. The CDR3 runs 13 residues. CDR3 amino acids: CATSETGSYEQYF. CDR3 coding DNA: TGTGCCACCAGTGAGACAGGAAGCTACGAGCAGTACTTC.